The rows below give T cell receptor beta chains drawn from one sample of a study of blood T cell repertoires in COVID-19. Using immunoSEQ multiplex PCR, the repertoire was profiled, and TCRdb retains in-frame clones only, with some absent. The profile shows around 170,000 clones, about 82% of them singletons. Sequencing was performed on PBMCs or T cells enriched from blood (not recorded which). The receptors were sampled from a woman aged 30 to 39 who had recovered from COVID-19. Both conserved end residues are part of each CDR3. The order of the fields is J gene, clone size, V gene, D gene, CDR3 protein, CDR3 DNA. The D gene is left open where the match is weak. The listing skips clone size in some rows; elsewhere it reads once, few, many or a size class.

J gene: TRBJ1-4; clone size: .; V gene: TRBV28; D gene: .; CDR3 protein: CASQTGGPGEKLFF; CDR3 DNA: TGTGCCAGCCAAACGGGGGGGCCTGGTGAAAAACTGTTTTTT
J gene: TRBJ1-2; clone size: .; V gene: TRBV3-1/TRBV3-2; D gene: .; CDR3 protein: CASSQASSGGQGLYGYTF; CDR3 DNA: TGTGCCAGCAGCCAAGCCAGCTCCGGGGGGCAGGGCCTATATGGCTACACCTTC
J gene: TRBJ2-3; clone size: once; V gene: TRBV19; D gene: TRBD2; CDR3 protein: CASSIVGAGVRTDTQYF; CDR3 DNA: TGTGCCAGTAGTATAGTAGGAGCGGGAGTTCGCACAGATACGCAGTATTTT
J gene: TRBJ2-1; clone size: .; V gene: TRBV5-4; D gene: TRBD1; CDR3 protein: CASSSWTGREQFF; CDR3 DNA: TGTGCCAGCAGCTCCTGGACAGGGCGAGAGCAGTTCTTC
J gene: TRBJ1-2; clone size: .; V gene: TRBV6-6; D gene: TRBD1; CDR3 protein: CASSYSSDRSENGYTF; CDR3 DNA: TGTGCCAGCAGTTACTCGTCGGACAGGTCGGAAAATGGCTACACCTTC
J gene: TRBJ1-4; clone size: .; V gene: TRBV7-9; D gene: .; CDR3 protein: CASLGDDNEKLFF; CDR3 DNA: TGTGCCAGCTTAGGGGATGATAATGAAAAACTGTTTTTT
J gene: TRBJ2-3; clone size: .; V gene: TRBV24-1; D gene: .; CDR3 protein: CATSDSVSDTQYF; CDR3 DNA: TGTGCCACCAGTGATTCAGTATCAGATACGCAGTATTTT
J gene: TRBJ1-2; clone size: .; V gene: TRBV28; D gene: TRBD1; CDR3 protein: CASTTGQGAVGYTF; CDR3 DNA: TGTGCCAGCACGACGGGACAGGGGGCGGTTGGCTACACCTTC
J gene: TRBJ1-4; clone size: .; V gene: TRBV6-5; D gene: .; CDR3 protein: CASSTPGQANEKLFF; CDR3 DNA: TGTGCCAGCAGTACCCCCGGTCAGGCTAATGAAAAACTGTTTTTT
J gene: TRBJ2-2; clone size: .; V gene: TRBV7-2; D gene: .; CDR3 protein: CASSLDRTGELFF; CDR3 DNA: TGTGCCAGCAGCTTAGATCGCACCGGGGAGCTGTTTTTT